The 22 T cell receptor beta chains below were found in one sample sequenced in a study of low-dose radiotherapy and immunotherapy resistance in tumors. Regarding time point: before trial treatment. Priming of first-strand cDNA relied on TRAV- and TRBV-specific primers (covering alpha and beta chains). For amplifying TCRs, the PCR ran for 15 to 20 cycles with Phusion, which was used together with a constant-region primer and the adapter on the V primers. TCRdb itself ran the reads through MiXCR, one entry per CDR3 protein. The sample contains more than 45,000 distinct CDR3 sequences, around 25% of which appear only once. This sample comprised PBMCs, obtained before treatment. The receptors shown here come from a male donor with prostate cancer.

In this sample, this clonotype turned up many times. V is TRBV5-1 and J is TRBJ2-7, with 12 bases aligning to TRBD1. Germline V gene sequence: CDR1 SGHRS, CDR2 YFSETQ. The ends lost 5 bases at V and 0 bases at J; junction bases unmatched: 12. This CDR3 is 18 amino acids long. The CDR3 here is CASRGTGGLPLSSYEQYF. The CDR3 DNA reads as TGCGCCAGCAGGGGGACAGGGGGCCTCCCCCTCAGCTCCTACGAGCAGTACTTC.

This clonotype showed up just a few times. The V call is TRBV24-1, the J call TRBJ2-1, with D perhaps matching TRBD1 or TRBD2 (5 bases each). The germline V gene has CDR1 KGHDR and CDR2 SFDVKD. This CDR3 spans 13 amino acids. The V end lost 0 bases, the J end lost 9 bases, and 8 bases lay between the germline ends. CDR3 sequence reads: CATSDLRGGEQFF. DNA of the CDR3: TGTGCCACCAGTGATTTGCGGGGCGGTGAGCAGTTCTTC.

This clonotype was found many times. The rearrangement uses TRBV4-1 and TRBJ2-7, with D perhaps TRBD2 (6 bases). The germline gives CDR1 MGHRA, CDR2 YSYEKL. CDR3 length equals 17 residues. Trimming removed 0 bases at V and 2 bases at J, with 17 bases between. As DNA, the CDR3 is TGCGCCAGCAGCCAAGATATAGGGGAGGTTCGCCCCTACGAGCAGTACTTC. Its protein is CASSQDIGEVRPYEQYF.

The rearrangement links TRBV12-3 or TRBV12-4 to TRBJ2-1; 9 bases line up with TRBD2. After removal of 5 bases from V and 4 bases from J, the junction contained 12 bases not matched to a gene. The CDR3 spans 17 residues. CDR3 coding DNA: TGTGCCAGCAGTCCCCCCCGGCGGGAGGGCCCTTACAATGAGCAGTTCTTC. Its translation is CASSPPRREGPYNEQFF.

This clonotype was detected only a few times. The chain couples TRBV11-2 to TRBJ2-1; D is ambiguous. V lost 5 bases to trimming and J lost 7 bases, with 9 bases between them. Germline-derived CDR1 and CDR2 are SGHAT and FQNNGV. CDR3 length equals 12 residues. The CDR3 nucleotides are TGTGCCAGCAGCCGTACCAGGAATGAGCAGTTCTTC. Its protein product is CASSRTRNEQFF.

This clonotype ranks as medium-sized. The V gene is TRBV5-4, the J gene TRBJ2-1; 9 nucleotides align to TRBD1. This CDR3 region has 17 residues. V was clipped by 3 bases and J by 7 bases; unmatched bases: 14. Germline V gives CDR1 SGHNT, CDR2 YYREEE (reference sequence). CDR3 amino acids: CASSSPRPGQGENEQFF. Written as DNA, the CDR3 is TGTGCCAGCAGCTCCCCACGACCGGGACAGGGAGAGAATGAGCAGTTCTTC.

This clonotype was observed many times. The chain couples TRBV4-1 to TRBJ1-5; the match to TRBD1 covers 9 bases. This CDR3 has 15 amino acids. In germline, CDR1 is MGHRA, CDR2 YSYEKL. With V trimmed by 3 bases and J by 2 bases, 2 bases remained unmatched. In DNA, the CDR3 is TGCGCCAGCAGCCAGGGACAGGGTGGCAATCAGCCCCAGCATTTT. It codes for CASSQGQGGNQPQHF.

This clonotype was observed at least ten times. The chain joins TRBV6-2 or TRBV6-3 to TRBJ2-5, with 9 bases identical to TRBD1. CDR1 and CDR2 (germline): MNHEY, SVGEGT. The V segment lost 7 bases and the J segment 4 bases; nucleotides outside the gene matches: 4. The CDR3 runs 13 residues. As DNA, the CDR3 is TGTGCCAGCAAAACAGGGGGCCGAGAGACCCAGTACTTC. Protein: CASKTGGRETQYF.

This clonotype occurred a few times. The rearrangement links TRBV7-8 to TRBJ1-3; D gene ambiguous. Germline CDR1 and CDR2: SGHVS and FQNEAQ. Between the trimmed V and J ends, which lost 6 bases and 4 bases, there was a span of 7 bases. This CDR3 spans 12 amino acids. In nucleotides, the CDR3 is TGTGCCAGCAGGCAAACGGGAAACACCATATATTTT. It encodes CASRQTGNTIYF. The full variable domain, rest sourced from reference TRBV7-8 and TRBJ1-3, is GAGVSQSPRYKVAKRGQDVALRCDPISGHVSLFWYQQALGQGPEFLTYFQNEAQLDKSGLPSDRFFAERPEGSVSTLKIQRTQQEDSAVYLCASRQTGNTIYFGEGSWLTVV.

The chain carries TRBV3-1 and TRBJ2-2; D call uncertain. Germline V gene lookup returns CDR1 LGHDT and CDR2 YNNKEL (reference sequence). Trimming took off 3 bases at V and 4 bases at J, with 9 bases between the two ends. This CDR3 comprises 14 residues. CDR3 in DNA: TGTGCCAGCAGCCAGGCACAGTCCACCGGGGAGCTGTTTTTT. Protein: CASSQAQSTGELFF.

The chain joins TRBV7-2 to TRBJ2-1; possible D gene TRBD2, 6 bases. Trimming left V 6 bases short and J 9 bases short, with 15 bases between. In germline, CDR1 is SGHTA, CDR2 FQGNSA. This CDR3 has 13 residues. The CDR3 here is CASSDLRGGEQFF. CDR3 nucleotides: TGTGCCAGCAGTGATTTGCGGGGCGGTGAGCAGTTCTTC.

About this clonotype itself: A much more abundant neighbour one base away suggests this may be a read error. V is TRBV7-2 and J is TRBJ2-2, with 8 bases matching TRBD1. The germline CDR1 and CDR2 sequences are SGHTA and FQGNSA. The CDR3 spans 15 residues. CDR3 sequence reads: CASSLASGGTWELFF. CDR3 DNA: TGTGCCAGCAGCTTAGCTTCAGGGGGCACCTGGGAGCTGTTTTTT.

At least ten counts were recorded for this clonotype. The chain employs TRBV2 and TRBJ2-1; no clear D. CDR3 size: 13 residues. CDR1 SNHLY and CDR2 FYNNEI come from the germline V gene. Between the trimmed V and J ends, which lost 8 bases and 7 bases, there was a span of 15 bases. For the CDR3, the DNA is TGTGCCAGCGGGGTGGACCGCAGGAATGAGCAGTTCTTC. It codes for CASGVDRRNEQFF.

The sample holds many counts of this clonotype. V gene TRBV27 combines with J gene TRBJ2-1, with 12 bases identical to TRBD2. Germline CDR1 is MNHEY and CDR2 is SMNVEV (reference sequence). With V trimmed by 3 bases and J by 8 bases, 2 bases remained unmatched. The length of the CDR3 is 14 residues. Here the CDR3 DNA reads TGTGCCAGCAGTTTCGCTAGCGGGAGGGATGAGCAGTTCTTC. This codes for CASSFASGRDEQFF.

The rearrangement joins TRBV11-2 to TRBJ2-3; unclear D gene. The CDR3 is 14 residues long. Germline V gene sequence: CDR1 SGHAT, CDR2 FQNNGV. V was cut by 3 bases and J by 2 bases, with 9 bases left in between. CDR3 sequence (DNA): TGTGCCAGCAGCTTGTCCTCCTACACAGATACGCAGTATTTT. Protein sequence: CASSLSSYTDTQYF.

At least ten counts were recorded for this clonotype. V usage is TRBV10-1 and J usage is TRBJ2-3; 9 positions agree with TRBD2. The V segment lost 2 bases and the J segment 0 bases; nucleotides outside the gene matches: 3. CDR1 and CDR2 from the germline V gene are WNHNN and SYGVQD (reference sequence). The CDR3 covers 16 residues. CDR3 region: CASSEKRGVSTDTQYF. DNA of the CDR3: TGCGCCAGCAGTGAGAAGCGGGGGGTTAGCACAGATACGCAGTATTTT.

The chain uses TRBV20-1 and TRBJ2-1; tentatively, D is TRBD2 (6 bases). This CDR3 spans 14 amino acids. The germline V gene encodes CDR1 DFQATT and CDR2 SNEGSKA (reference sequence). V was shortened by 6 bases and J by 4 bases, with 16 bases between the two germline ends. The CDR3, as DNA: TGCAGTGCACTCGGCGCTAGCGCATACAATGAGCAGTTCTTC. This codes for CSALGASAYNEQFF.

This clonotype has a count of ten or more. The CDR3 DNA sequence: TGTGCCAGCAGCTTGGCGTCTCCCTCCGGATATGAGCAGTTCTTC. Protein product: CASSLASPSGYEQFF. The chain uses TRBV12-3 or TRBV12-4 and TRBJ2-1; D ambiguous. This CDR3 spans 15 amino acids. V was shortened by 6 bases and J by 8 bases, with 20 bases between the two germline ends.

This clonotype was recorded at least ten times. The chain has TRBV5-1 and TRBJ2-5; D uncertain. The germline V and J ends were trimmed by 0 bases and 5 bases, with 14 bases remaining between them. CDR1 is SGHRS and CDR2 is YFSETQ in the germline V gene. The CDR3 is made up of 15 amino acids. CDR3 residues: CASSLEVPITETQYF. In DNA, the CDR3 is TGCGCCAGCAGCTTGGAGGTCCCAATCACGGAGACCCAGTACTTC.

The chain couples TRBV5-1 to TRBJ2-3; D ambiguous. V gave up 2 bases and J gave up 2 bases, with 9 bases separating them. From germline, CDR1 is SGHRS and CDR2 YFSETQ. CDR3 length equals 14 residues. The CDR3 coding sequence is TGCGCCAGCAGCTTTGAACAGTTCACAGATACGCAGTATTTT. Translated: CASSFEQFTDTQYF.

This clonotype was seen many times. This rearrangement joins TRBV20-1 to TRBJ2-7; possibly TRBD2 for D (5 bases). V lost 6 bases to trimming and J lost 4 bases, with 13 bases between them. This CDR3 comprises 12 residues. Germline-derived CDR1 and CDR2 are DFQATT and SNEGSKA (reference sequence). The CDR3 is CSAVFTGYEQYF. The CDR3 DNA reads as TGCAGTGCCGTATTTACGGGGTACGAGCAGTACTTC.

The chain carries TRBV5-1 and TRBJ2-7; D possibly corresponds to TRBD2 (5 bases). Germline CDR1 is SGHRS and CDR2 is YFSETQ. The CDR3 has 16 amino acids. The V gene lost 4 bases and the J gene lost 5 bases, with 22 bases spanning the gap. This CDR3 reads CASSAGPRHGDDEQYF. The DNA of the CDR3 is TGCGCCAGCAGCGCGGGTCCCCGGCACGGGGATGACGAGCAGTACTTC.